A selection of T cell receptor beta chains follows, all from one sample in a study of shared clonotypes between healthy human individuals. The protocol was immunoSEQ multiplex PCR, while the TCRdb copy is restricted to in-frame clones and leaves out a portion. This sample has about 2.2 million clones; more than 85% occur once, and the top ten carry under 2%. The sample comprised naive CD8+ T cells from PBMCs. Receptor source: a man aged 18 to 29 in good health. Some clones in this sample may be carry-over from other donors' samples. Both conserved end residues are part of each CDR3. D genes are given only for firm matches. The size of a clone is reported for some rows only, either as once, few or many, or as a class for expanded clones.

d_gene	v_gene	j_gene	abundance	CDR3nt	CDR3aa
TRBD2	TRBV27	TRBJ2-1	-	TGTGCCAGCAGTTCCGGGACTAGTTTGTTCTTC	CASSSGTSLFF
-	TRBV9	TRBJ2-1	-	TGTGCCAGCAGCGATCCGTTGTCTCTTAGCTCCTACAATGAGCAGTTCTTC	CASSDPLSLSSYNEQFF
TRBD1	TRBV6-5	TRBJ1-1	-	TGTGCCAGCAGTTACTCCCCCGGACAGGTTGAAGCTTTCTTT	CASSYSPGQVEAFF
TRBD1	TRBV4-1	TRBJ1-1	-	TGCGCCAGCAGCCAAGATCGTACCCACAGGGGGTTCACTGAAGCTTTCTTT	CASSQDRTHRGFTEAFF
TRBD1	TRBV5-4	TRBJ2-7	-	TGTGCCAGCAGCCCCGGGGACAGGGGTGAGGGCTCCTACGAGCAGTACTTC	CASSPGDRGEGSYEQYF
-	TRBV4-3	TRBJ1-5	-	TGCGCCAGCAGCCAAGATCGGGCAGGGCCCAGCAATCAGCCCCAGCATTTT	CASSQDRAGPSNQPQHF
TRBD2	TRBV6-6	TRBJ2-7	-	TGTGCCAGCAGTGCTAGCGGGGGCTCCTACGAGCAGTACTTC	CASSASGGSYEQYF
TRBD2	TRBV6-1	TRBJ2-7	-	TGTGCCAGCACTCCTGGCGGGGGACTAGCCTACGAGCAGTACTTC	CASTPGGGLAYEQYF
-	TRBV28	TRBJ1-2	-	TGTGCCAGCAGGGATGCCAATGGCTACACCTTC	CASRDANGYTF
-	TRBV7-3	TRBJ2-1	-	TGTGCCAGCAGCTTAGGGTTAGCCCCCAATGAGCAGTTCTTC	CASSLGLAPNEQFF
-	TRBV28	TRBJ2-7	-	TGTGCCAGCAGTTCTACCGGGTCAATCTCCTACGAGCAGTACTTC	CASSSTGSISYEQYF
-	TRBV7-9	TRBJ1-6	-	TGTGCCAGCCTTGATGAACGGGACTCGGGTTCACCCCTCCACTTT	CASLDERDSGSPLHF
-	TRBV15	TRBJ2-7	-	TGTGCCACCAGCGTGGGGTCCTACGAGCAGTACTTC	CATSVGSYEQYF
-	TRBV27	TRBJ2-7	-	TGTGCCAGCACATCACTGGGGGAGCAGTACTTC	CASTSLGEQYF
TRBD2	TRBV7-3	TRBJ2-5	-	TGTGCCAGCAGCCTCGGGACTAGCGGAGAGACCCAGTACTTC	CASSLGTSGETQYF
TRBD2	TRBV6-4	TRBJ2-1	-	TGTGCCAGCAAATCCCTTGCGGGAGGGCTGCCCTACAATGAGCAGTTCTTC	CASKSLAGGLPYNEQFF
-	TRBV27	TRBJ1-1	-	TGTGCCAGCAGTTTGCGACAAGGCACTGAAGCTTTCTTT	CASSLRQGTEAFF
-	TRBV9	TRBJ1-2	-	TGTGCCAGCAGCGTAACACGGCACGGAGGGGATTGGGGCTACACCTTC	CASSVTRHGGDWGYTF
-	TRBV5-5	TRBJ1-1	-	TGTGCCAGCAGCCCAGACAGGAACCTCATCATGAACACTGAAGCTTTCTTT	CASSPDRNLIMNTEAFF
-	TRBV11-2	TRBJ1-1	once	TGTGCCAGCAGCTTAGTGGGGACGGATAGCGTGAACACTGAAGCTTTCTTT	CASSLVGTDSVNTEAFF
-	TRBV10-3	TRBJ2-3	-	TGTGCCATCAGTGGCAGGGACTCAGATACGCAGTATTTT	CAISGRDSDTQYF
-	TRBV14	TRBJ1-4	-	TGTGCCAGCAGCCAACGGCGGGGTTTTGAGGAAAAACTGTTTTTT	CASSQRRGFEEKLFF
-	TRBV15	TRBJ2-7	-	TGTGCCACCAGCCGAACGGTAGGGGCTTATAGCGACGAGCAGTACTTC	CATSRTVGAYSDEQYF
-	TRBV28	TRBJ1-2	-	TGTGCCAGCAGTCCGCGGATTTTATCGGGGGAGATAAACTATGGCTACACCTTC	CASSPRILSGEINYGYTF
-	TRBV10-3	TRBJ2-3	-	TGTGCCATCAGCCGGGGTGAGGCCCGGTTAACAGATACGCAGTATTTT	CAISRGEARLTDTQYF
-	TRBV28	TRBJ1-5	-	TGTGCCAGCAGTTTTAGTCAGGGAGGGGGGCAGCCCCAGCATTTT	CASSFSQGGGQPQHF
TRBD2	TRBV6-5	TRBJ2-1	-	TGTGCCAGCAGTTACGAGTCGGGAGGGCGCAATGAGCAGTTCTTC	CASSYESGGRNEQFF
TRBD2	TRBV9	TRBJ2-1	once	TGTGCCAGCAGCGCAAATGGACTAGCGGGAGGAGGTGAGCAGTTCTTC	CASSANGLAGGGEQFF
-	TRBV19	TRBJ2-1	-	TGTGCCAGTCGTGGGGATGAGCAGTTCTTC	CASRGDEQFF
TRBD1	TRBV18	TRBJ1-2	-	TGTGCCAGCTCGGGCGCAGGGGGTAACTATGGCTACACCTTC	CASSGAGGNYGYTF
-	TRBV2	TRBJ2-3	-	TGTGCCAGCACTACTAGCCTTCGCACAGATACGCAGTATTTT	CASTTSLRTDTQYF
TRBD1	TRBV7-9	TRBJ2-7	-	TGTGCCAGCAGCTCCGCGACAGGGTTGAACGAGCAGTACTTC	CASSSATGLNEQYF
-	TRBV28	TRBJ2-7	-	TGTGCCAGCAGTTCAGACAGGCAAACCTACGAGCAGTACTTC	CASSSDRQTYEQYF
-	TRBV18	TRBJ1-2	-	TGTGCCAGCTCACCCCCGAGGGGGGGATATGGCTACACCTTC	CASSPPRGGYGYTF
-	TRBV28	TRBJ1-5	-	TGTGCCAGCAGTCCAGTCCGGGGGAGGGGCAATCAGCCCCAGCATTTT	CASSPVRGRGNQPQHF
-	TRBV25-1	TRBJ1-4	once	TGTGCCAGCAGTGAAGCCGTTCATAATGAAAAACTGTTTTTT	CASSEAVHNEKLFF
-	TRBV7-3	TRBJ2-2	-	TGTGCCAGCAGCCCCCTCGGGCGGGAGCTGTTTTTT	CASSPLGRELFF
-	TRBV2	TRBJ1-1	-	TGTGCCAGCAGTCCAACCATTAGGGGGAACACTGAAGCTTTCTTT	CASSPTIRGNTEAFF
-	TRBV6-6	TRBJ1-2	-	TGTGCCAGCAGTTATTCCGCCGGTGGGTCAACTGGCTACACCTTC	CASSYSAGGSTGYTF
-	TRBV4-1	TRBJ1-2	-	TGCGCCAGCAGCCCCCCGACCGGTTTTCAGGATGGCTACACCTTC	CASSPPTGFQDGYTF
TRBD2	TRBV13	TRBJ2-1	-	TGTGCCAGCAGCCCCAGACTAGCGGGAGCCGGCTCCTACAATGAGCAGTTCTTC	CASSPRLAGAGSYNEQFF
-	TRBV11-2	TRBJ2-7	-	TGTGCCAGCAGCTTAGATTCGGAGGGGGAAACCTACGAGCAGTACTTC	CASSLDSEGETYEQYF
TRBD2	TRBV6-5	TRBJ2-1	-	TGTGCCACAAGCCACGGACTAGCGTCTTTCTTC	CATSHGLASFF
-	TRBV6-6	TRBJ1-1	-	TGTGCCAGCTCCGTTGGGAGGGACACTGAAGCTTTCTTT	CASSVGRDTEAFF
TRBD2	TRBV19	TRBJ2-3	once	TGTGCCAGTAGTATAATAGGTCGACTAGCGGGGAACACAGATACGCAGTATTTT	CASSIIGRLAGNTDTQYF
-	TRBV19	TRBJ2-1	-	TGTGCCAGTAGTATAACTGACACACTCAACAATGAGCAGTTCTTC	CASSITDTLNNEQFF
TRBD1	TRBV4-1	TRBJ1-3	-	TGCGCCAGCAGCCAAGATCGTCAGGCAGGGGGCCTCTCTGGAAACACCATATATTTT	CASSQDRQAGGLSGNTIYF
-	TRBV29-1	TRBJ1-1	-	TGCAGCGTTGAAGCCGGGACGAACACTGAAGCTTTCTTT	CSVEAGTNTEAFF
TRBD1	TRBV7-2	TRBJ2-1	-	TGTGCCAGCAGCTTATTTAGTGGACAGGGGGCCTTCTTCTACAATGAGCAGTTCTTC	CASSLFSGQGAFFYNEQFF
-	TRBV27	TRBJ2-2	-	TGTGCCAGCAGTCCGCTTACGAACACCGGGGAGCTGTTTTTT	CASSPLTNTGELFF
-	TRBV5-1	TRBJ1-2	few	TGCGCCAGCAGCCCGGACAGCCGCTATGGCTACACCTTC	CASSPDSRYGYTF
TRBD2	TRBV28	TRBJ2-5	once	TGTGCCAGCAGTTCCCTGAACCTAGCGGAGCCAAATCAAGAGACCCAGTACTTC	CASSSLNLAEPNQETQYF